This T cell receptor (beta chain) stems from a study of blood T cell repertoires in COVID-19. Study as a whole: In each case, the material was cDNA or gDNA derived from T cells, B-cell-depleted T cells, or PBMCs.

TCRdb's copy holds only in-frame clones and misses some; the assay was immunoSEQ multiplex PCR. The data hold about 200,000 clones, with roughly 90% observed a single time. The CDR3 has 17 residues. Germline CDR1 is SGHRS and CDR2 is YFSETQ. Trimming left V 9 bases short and J 8 bases short, with 32 bases between. The chain uses TRBV5-1 and TRBJ1-2; possible D gene TRBD1, 5 bases. This TCR was sampled from a man between 18 and 35 years old with active or convalescent COVID-19. The sequenced sample consisted of peripheral blood. CDR3 loop: CATSATFDRSLLGGYTF. The CDR3 nucleotides are TGCGCCACTTCAGCCACTTTTGACAGATCCCTGCTGGGAGGCTACACCTTC.